A single sample is the source of the 11 T cell receptor beta chains below, sequenced in a study of T cells in Graves' hyperthyroidism and ophthalmopathy. Regions amplified from RNA transcripts were the TCR beta CDR3 regions. HTBI primers were employed in a first-round RT-PCR of the TCR CDR3. TCRdb reprocessed the multiplex PCR reads with MiXCR, giving one entry per CDR3 protein. The sample lists hundreds of thousands of distinct CDR3 sequences; 22% were seen once. The source material was blood. Receptors originate from a man aged 25 to 40 with Graves' ophthalmopathy.

The chain carries TRBV14 and TRBJ1-6, with D hard to call. Germline values: CDR1 SGHDN, CDR2 FVKESK. V lost 4 bases and J lost 4, with 5 bases in between. The CDR3 covers 13 residues. The CDR3 sequence: CASSPRYNSPLHF. For the CDR3, the DNA is TGTGCCAGCAGCCCGCGGTATAATTCACCCCTCCACTTT.

V gene TRBV29-1 combines with J gene TRBJ2-7, with 9 bases aligning to TRBD2. The CDR3 has 12 amino acids. V shed 6 bases and J 7 bases; nucleotides not matched to a gene: 7. CDR1 and CDR2 from the germline V gene are SQVTM and ANQGSEA. The CDR3 is CSVLAGSREQYF. DNA of the CDR3: TGCAGCGTCCTAGCGGGATCGCGGGAGCAGTACTTC.

This sequence joins TRBV29-1 and TRBJ2-1, with D maybe TRBD2 (5 bases). CDR1 is SQVTM, CDR2 ANQGSEA, per germline. V was cut by 6 bases and J by 3 bases, with 18 bases left in between. The CDR3 totals 15 residues. CDR3 sequence reads: CSVALGGMDYNEQFF. DNA for the CDR3: TGCAGCGTGGCACTAGGCGGAATGGACTACAATGAGCAGTTCTTC.

This clonotype has ten or more counts. The CDR3 coding sequence is TGTGCCAGCAAGCCAGGGTCCGGCTCCTACGAGCAGTACTTC. This gives the protein CASKPGSGSYEQYF. The chain uses TRBV3-1 and TRBJ2-7; TRBD1 might be the D (5 bases). Germline-derived CDR1 and CDR2 are LGHDT and YNNKEL (reference sequence). V was trimmed by 7 bases and J by 0 bases, leaving 13 bases between them. This CDR3 is built from 14 residues.

This clonotype showed up just a few times. This sequence joins TRBV20-1 and TRBJ2-5, with D uncertain. V lost 5 bases to trimming and J lost 8 bases, with 9 bases between them. The germline V gene has CDR1 DFQATT and CDR2 SNEGSKA (reference sequence). There are 10 residues in the CDR3. The chain's CDR3 is CSAYMETQYF. The DNA for the CDR3 is TGCAGTGCTTACATGGAAACCCAGTACTTC.

Comment on this clonotype: This may arise from a read error, as a much more abundant clone is one base away. The gene calls are TRBV3-1 and TRBJ1-1; possibly TRBD1 for D (6 bases). The CDR3 covers 16 residues. Germline V gene sequence: CDR1 LGHDT, CDR2 YNNKEL (reference sequence). CDR3 coding DNA: TGTGCCAGCAGGGGTGGGTACAGGGTCGGGAACACTGGAGCTTTCTTT. It yields the protein CASRGGYRVGNTGAFF.

As regards this clonotype: Since no conserved phenylalanine or tryptophan closes the CDR3, a read error is the likely cause. The chain employs TRBV7-2 and TRBJ2-7, with 10 bases matching TRBD2. CDR1 SGHTA and CDR2 FQGNSA come from the germline V gene. V dropped 5 bases and J dropped 3; count of bases not matched to a gene: 10. CDR3 length: 16 residues. The CDR3 DNA reads as TGTGCCAGCAGCCCAACGGGACTAGCGAGGGACTACGAGCAGTACCTC. As protein: CASSPTGLARDYEQYL.

The sample holds many counts of this clonotype. This rearrangement joins TRBV27 to TRBJ1-6, with 7 bases that match TRBD1. Per germline, CDR1 MNHEY and CDR2 SMNVEV (reference sequence). V trimming: 5 bases; J trimming: 7 bases; junction bases outside the gene matches: 5. The CDR3 contains 14 residues. The CDR3 sequence is CASSPGTANSPLHF. In DNA, the CDR3 is TGTGCCAGCAGTCCCGGGACAGCAAATTCACCCCTCCACTTT.

This clonotype was seen many times. The V call is TRBV3-1, the J call TRBJ1-6; D not certain. Trimming pared 7 bases from V and 7 bases from J, leaving 8 bases between. The CDR3 extends over 12 amino acids. Germline V gene sequence: CDR1 LGHDT, CDR2 YNNKEL (reference sequence). Written as DNA, the CDR3 is TGTGCCAGCAACCTACAGAATTCACCCCTCCACTTT. Translation: CASNLQNSPLHF.

This clonotype came up a few times. This chain uses TRBV4-1 with TRBJ1-1, with D possibly matching TRBD1 (5 bases). Germline V gene lookup returns CDR1 MGHRA and CDR2 YSYEKL. The CDR3 is made up of 13 amino acids. Trimming cost V 5 bases and J 7 bases, with 14 bases left between them. The CDR3 DNA follows: TGCGCCAGCAGCAGAGGGGAAGACCGTGAAGCTTTCTTT. It yields the protein CASSRGEDREAFF.

This clonotype appeared many times. The chain carries TRBV20-1 and TRBJ2-1; D gene uncertain. V was clipped by 0 bases and J by 9 bases, with 9 bases between them. The CDR3 is 12 amino acids. Looked up from germline, CDR1 is DFQATT and CDR2 is SNEGSKA (reference sequence). The CDR3 reads CSARDPNPEQFF. CDR3 coding DNA: TGCAGTGCTAGAGATCCTAATCCTGAGCAGTTCTTC.